This TCR beta chain was recorded in a study of blood T cell repertoires in COVID-19. Study overall: Acute-phase and convalescent COVID-19 samples originated in the United States, Italy and Spain. In each case, the material was cDNA or gDNA derived from T cells, B-cell-depleted T cells, or PBMCs.

Germline assignment: CDR1 LGHNA and CDR2 YSLEER. The V end was cut by 0 bases, the J end by 7 bases, with 15 bases between. CDR3 size: 15 residues. In the authors' workflow: Amplification of reference gene primers was used by the study to estimate nucleated cell counts. Clones were read by immunoSEQ multiplex PCR, and TCRdb kept only the in-frame ones, dropping some. Clonal size and the V and J genes are those of that table, whereas D and trimming came from the DNA. The sample lists fewer than 200,000 clones, 70% to 90% occurring once. The source is a man in his forties with acute or convalescent COVID-19. This chain joins TRBV4-3 and TRBJ1-2; the D gene is possibly TRBD1 (6 bases). Input material: peripheral blood. The CDR3 loop is CASSQDQGWQFGYTF. In DNA form, the CDR3 reads TGCGCCAGCAGCCAAGATCAGGGGTGGCAATTTGGCTACACCTTC.